Below, 25 T cell receptor beta chains from the same sample are listed, as sequenced in a study of blood T cell repertoires in COVID-19. Using immunoSEQ multiplex PCR, the repertoire was profiled, and TCRdb retains in-frame clones only, with some absent. The data hold roughly 200,000 clones, with 83% observed a single time. Material for sequencing was PBMCs or T cells enriched from blood (not recorded which). All receptors come from a woman in her fifties or sixties who had been exposed to COVID-19.

The rearrangement links TRBV29-1 to TRBJ1-2, with 11 nucleotides matching TRBD1. This CDR3 comprises 15 residues. The V gene end was trimmed by 4 bases and the J gene end by 7 bases; junction bases not matched to a gene: 11. CDR1 is SQVTM and CDR2 is ANQGSEA in the germline V gene. CDR3 nucleotide sequence: TGCAGCGTTGTAAATCCGGACAGGGGGCTAGGTGGCTACACCTTC. It is translated as CSVVNPDRGLGGYTF.

DNA of the CDR3: TGCGCCAGCAGCCAAAGGACAGGGAGGGGTTACGAGCAGTACTTC. Translating it yields CASSQRTGRGYEQYF. The gene calls are TRBV4-3 and TRBJ2-7; the D gene is possibly TRBD1 (8 bases). V was pared by 2 bases and J by 4 bases, with 15 bases between. Germline V gene data show CDR1 as LGHNA and CDR2 as YSLEER. The CDR3 is 15 residues long.

The rearrangement uses TRBV7-2 and TRBJ1-1; 9 bases map to TRBD1. Germline lookup yields CDR1 SGHTA and CDR2 FQGNSA. Trimming removed 5 bases from V and 7 bases from J; junction bases left unmatched: 5. The CDR3 loop spans 13 amino acids. CDR3 in DNA: TGTGCCAGCAGCAGACAGGGGGTGGGTGAAGCTTTCTTT. This encodes CASSRQGVGEAFF.

This clone was seen once. The gene calls are TRBV5-6 and TRBJ2-7; TRBD2 matches 8 bases. The CDR3 runs to 14 residues. Per germline, CDR1 SGHDT and CDR2 YYEEEE. The V gene end was trimmed by 6 bases and the J gene end by 5 bases; junction bases not matched to a gene: 10. CDR3 sequence: CASTTGGFVHEQYF. Written as DNA, the CDR3 is TGTGCCAGCACAACGGGAGGGTTTGTCCACGAGCAGTACTTC. Full variable domain (rest looked up from reference TRBV5-6 and TRBJ2-7): DAGVTQSPTHLIKTRGQQVTLRCSPKSGHDTVSWYQQALGQGPQFIFQYYEEEERQRGNFPDRFSGHQFPNYSSELNVNALLLGDSALYLCASTTGGFVHEQYFGPGTRLTVT.

The chain is built from TRBV29-1 and TRBJ2-5; 11 positions agree with TRBD2. The CDR3 has 15 amino acids. V dropped 4 bases and J dropped 2; count of bases not matched to a gene: 6. Germline lookup yields CDR1 SQVTM and CDR2 ANQGSEA. As DNA, the CDR3 is TGCAGCGTTGCCCCGACTAGCGGGGTTCAAGAGACCCAGTACTTC. Protein: CSVAPTSGVQETQYF.

The chain recombines TRBV20-1 with TRBJ2-1; 13 nucleotides line up with TRBD2. This CDR3 contains 14 residues. The ends lost 3 bases at V and 8 bases at J; junction bases unmatched: 4. Germline CDR1 and CDR2: DFQATT and SNEGSKA (reference sequence). Here the CDR3 DNA reads TGCAGTGCTAGTCGGACTAGCGGGGGCTATGAGCAGTTCTTC. Translating it yields CSASRTSGGYEQFF.

J is TRBJ1-1 and V is TRBV9; tentative D call: TRBD1 (5 bases). Germline V lookup: CDR1 SGDLS, CDR2 YYNGEE. V lost 2 bases and J lost 0, with 11 bases in between. The CDR3 covers 15 residues. CDR3 sequence reads: CASSVGGFMNTEAFF. The CDR3, as DNA: TGTGCCAGCAGCGTCGGGGGGTTTATGAACACTGAAGCTTTCTTT. Combining the CDR3 with reference TRBV9 and TRBJ1-1 gives the whole variable domain DSGVTQTPKHLITATGQRVTLRCSPRSGDLSVYWYQQSLDQGLQFLIQYYNGEERAKGNILERFSAQQFPDLHSELNLSSLELGDSALYFCASSVGGFMNTEAFFGQGTRLTVV.

The genes are TRBV10-3 and TRBJ2-7; 8 bases agree with TRBD1. The CDR3 is 12 residues long. CDR1 ENHRY and CDR2 SYGVKD come from the germline V gene. V lost 4 bases, J lost 4 bases, and 0 bases stayed unmatched. The CDR3 DNA is TGTGCCATCAGTGGACAGGGGTACGAGCAGTACTTC. Translation: CAISGQGYEQYF.

The chain combines TRBV11-1 with TRBJ2-2, with 9 bases that match TRBD1. Germline CDR1 is SGHAT and CDR2 is FQDESV (reference sequence). CDR3 length: 16 residues. V gave up 5 bases and J gave up 3 bases; unmatched junction bases: 7. The CDR3 nucleotides are TGTGCCAGCAGCCCCTACAGGGGGCGTGACACCGGGGAGCTGTTTTTT. Translating gives CASSPYRGRDTGELFF.

This clone has just a few counts. In the same sample, other DNA sequences code for this CDR3. In nucleotides, the CDR3 is TGTGCCAGCAGCTCCCGGGGGGGCTACACCTTC. Encoded protein: CASSSRGGYTF. The V call is TRBV9, the J call TRBJ1-2; possibly TRBD1 for D (5 bases). Trimming removed 4 bases at V and 8 bases at J, with 9 bases between. The germline V gene has CDR1 SGDLS and CDR2 YYNGEE. The CDR3 sequence is 11 residues long.

The gene calls are TRBV7-2 and TRBJ1-5, with a possible D match to TRBD1 (5 bases). This CDR3 contains 14 residues. The V gene's germline CDR1 is SGHTA and CDR2 FQGNSA. Trimming took 5 bases from V and 2 from J, leaving 10 bases between them. CDR3 DNA: TGTGCCAGCAGCCCCCGGGGGGGCAATCAGCCCCAGCATTTT. Protein product: CASSPRGGNQPQHF.

This clone was seen a few times. CDR3 in amino acids: CASSLDKRGAKETQYF. The CDR3 DNA is TGTGCCAGCAGCTTGGATAAGCGGGGGGCAAAAGAGACCCAGTACTTC. The V gene is TRBV5-4, the J gene TRBJ2-5, with 9 bases matching TRBD2. Losses at the gene ends were 0 bases for V and 3 bases for J; bases not matched to a gene: 6. CDR3 size: 16 residues. Germline V gene sequence: CDR1 SGHNT, CDR2 YYREEE (reference sequence).

The chain couples TRBV7-8 to TRBJ2-3; 10 positions agree with TRBD2. Germline assignment: CDR1 SGHVS and CDR2 FQNEAQ. V shed 4 bases, J shed 2 bases, and the junction held 3 bases outside the gene matches. The length of the CDR3 is 15 residues. The CDR3 DNA is TGTGCCAGCAGCTCAGGACTAGCGGTCACAGATACGCAGTATTTT. This encodes CASSSGLAVTDTQYF.

V gene TRBV7-9 combines with J gene TRBJ1-5; a weak D match, TRBD1 (5 bases). CDR1 is SEHNR, CDR2 FQNEAQ, per germline (reference sequence). Trimming shortened V by 1 base and J by 8 bases, and 9 bases separated the two germline ends. The CDR3 has 13 amino acids. The CDR3 nucleotides are TGTGCCAGCAGCTTAGGAAGGGGCGAGCCCCAGCATTTT. Its translation is CASSLGRGEPQHF.

The chain employs TRBV2 and TRBJ2-7; D might be TRBD1 (6 bases). The CDR3 totals 16 residues. The germline CDR1 and CDR2 sequences are SNHLY and FYNNEI. V dropped 5 bases and J dropped 3 bases, with 20 bases sitting between them. The CDR3 loop is CASSTPALQGGYEQYF. The CDR3 DNA is TGTGCCAGCAGTACTCCAGCCTTACAGGGTGGCTACGAGCAGTACTTC.

V and J are TRBV7-2 and TRBJ1-3; TRBD1 is a possible D gene (5 bases). V lost 2 bases and J lost 2, with 7 bases in between. The CDR3 runs to 14 residues. The germline V gene has CDR1 SGHTA and CDR2 FQGNSA. CDR3 DNA sequence: TGTGCCAGCAGCTTAAGGGGAACTGGAAACACCATATATTTT. Residues: CASSLRGTGNTIYF.

The chain carries TRBV18 and TRBJ1-2; D remains unclear. The V gene's germline CDR1 is KGHSH and CDR2 LQKENI. Between the trimmed V and J ends, which lost 2 bases and 2 bases, there was a span of 6 bases. The CDR3 contains 13 residues. Written as DNA, the CDR3 is TGTGCCAGCTCACCAGAGTCGAACTATGGCTACACCTTC. Translating it yields CASSPESNYGYTF.

The chain links TRBV5-6 to TRBJ1-1; 8 nucleotides align to TRBD1. Germline trimming cut 0 bases from V and 5 bases from J; bases unmatched to any gene: 6. CDR1 is SGHDT, CDR2 YYEEEE, per germline. This CDR3 is built from 15 residues. CDR3: CASSLGAGGGTEAFF. CDR3 sequence (DNA): TGTGCCAGCAGCTTGGGGGCAGGGGGCGGAACTGAAGCTTTCTTT. Drawing the rest from reference TRBV5-6 and TRBJ1-1, the complete variable domain is DAGVTQSPTHLIKTRGQQVTLRCSPKSGHDTVSWYQQALGQGPQFIFQYYEEEERQRGNFPDRFSGHQFPNYSSELNVNALLLGDSALYLCASSLGAGGGTEAFFGQGTRLTVV.

This clone was seen only once. The chain recombines TRBV5-6 with TRBJ2-2; D is unresolved. This CDR3 contains 14 residues. Germline CDR1 SGHDT, CDR2 YYEEEE. V gave up 4 bases and J gave up 3 bases, with 10 bases separating them. CDR3 sequence reads: CASSQIQDTGELFF. The CDR3 DNA reads TGTGCCAGCAGCCAAATCCAGGACACCGGGGAGCTGTTTTTT.

The J gene is TRBJ2-3, the V gene TRBV4-3, with D hard to call. Trimming stripped 2 bases from V and 5 bases from J, with 8 bases between. CDR1 is LGHNA, CDR2 YSLEER, per germline. The CDR3 contains 13 residues. The CDR3 reads CASSQFSGDTQYF. The DNA of the CDR3 is TGCGCCAGCAGCCAATTTTCAGGAGATACGCAGTATTTT.

The chain recombines TRBV3-1 (or the pseudogene TRBV3-2) with TRBJ2-2, with TRBD2 identical over 10 bases. This CDR3 comprises 18 residues. V was pared by 4 bases and J by 6 bases, with 14 bases of the junction left unmatched. Germline assignment: CDR1 LGHDT and CDR2 YNNKEL (reference sequence). CDR3: CASSPSGGAERRAGELFF. The CDR3 DNA reads TGTGCCAGCAGCCCCAGCGGGGGGGCGGAACGGCGCGCCGGGGAGCTGTTTTTT.

The chain is built from TRBV5-1 and TRBJ2-1, with TRBD2 matching over 10 bases. The trim removed 3 bases at V and 6 bases at J, leaving 12 bases unmatched. This CDR3 region has 17 residues. The germline V gene encodes CDR1 SGHRS and CDR2 YFSETQ. The CDR3 reads CASSSELSLAGFNEQFF. As DNA, the CDR3 is TGCGCCAGCAGCTCCGAACTCTCACTAGCGGGGTTCAATGAGCAGTTCTTC. Supplemented by reference TRBV5-1 and TRBJ2-1, the full variable domain reads KAGVTQTPRYLIKTRGQQVTLSCSPISGHRSVSWYQQTPGQGLQFLFEYFSETQRNKGNFPGRFSGRQFSNSRSEMNVSTLELGDSALYLCASSSELSLAGFNEQFFGPGTRLTVL.

CDR3 sequence reads: CASSLGTPSGEQYF. CDR3 nucleotides: TGCGCCAGCAGTCTCGGGACACCCTCGGGGGAGCAGTACTTC. V gene TRBV5-1 combines with J gene TRBJ2-7; maybe TRBD1 (6 bases). Trimming shortened V by 5 bases and J by 7 bases, and 19 bases separated the two germline ends. Germline V lookup: CDR1 SGHRS, CDR2 YFSETQ. The CDR3 has 14 residues.

This clone has just one count. This chain connects TRBV5-6 to TRBJ2-3; no definite D call. The ends were cut back, 0 bases at V and 4 bases at J, with 12 bases in the middle. This CDR3 region has 15 residues. CDR1 and CDR2 from the germline V gene are SGHDT and YYEEEE. The CDR3 bases are TGTGCCAGCAGCTTGGGCCGTCGGGTGGCAGATACGCAGTATTTT. Translation: CASSLGRRVADTQYF.

This chain links TRBV7-8 with TRBJ1-2; no clear D gene. This CDR3 has 12 amino acids. Germline CDR1 is SGHVS and CDR2 is FQNEAQ. V gave up 5 bases and J gave up 11 bases, with 15 bases separating them. The CDR3 is CASSRIREPYTF. The CDR3 coding sequence is TGTGCCAGCAGCCGAATTCGGGAGCCATACACCTTC.